Sequencing of this TCR beta chain was carried out in a study of control samples from healthy donors and cancer patients. V lost 5 bases and J lost 3; bases outside the gene matches: 4. CDR3 size: 15 residues. Germline V CDR1 and CDR2: LNHNV, YYDKDF (reference sequence). Profiling relied on immunoSEQ multiplex PCR, and the TCRdb table lists in-frame clones only, not all of them. The sample table sets out around 190,000 clones. The gene calls are TRBV15 and TRBJ1-4; TRBD1 aligns across 9 bases. The sequence was obtained from a woman aged 25 to 39 in good health. Sample: blood. CDR3 residues: CATSQRQGANEKLFF. The CDR3 region has the DNA TGTGCCACCAGCCAACGACAGGGGGCTAATGAAAAACTGTTTTTT.